A selection of T cell receptor beta chains follows, all from one sample in a study of cytomegalovirus exposure and HLA in healthy donors. Profiled with immunoSEQ multiplex PCR; TCRdb holds only in-frame clones, not every one. The profile covers approximately 150,000 clones, with 75% appearing a single time and about 11% taken by the ten largest. The sample consisted of PBMCs. The receptor set was obtained from a man between 18 and 35 years old in good health and CMV-seropositive. CDR3s include the opening cysteine and the closing phenylalanine or tryptophan. The order of the fields is V gene, J gene, D gene, clone size, CDR3 DNA, CDR3 protein. D genes are given only for firm matches. Clone size is shown for a subset of rows, as once, few, many or a class of expanded clone.

V: TRBV4-1
J: TRBJ1-4
D: -
size: -
DNA: TGCGCCAGCAGCCATTCGGCAGGTATTGAAGAAAAACTGTTTTTT
CDR3: CASSHSAGIEEKLFF

V: TRBV15
J: TRBJ1-1
D: -
size: -
DNA: TGTGCCACCAGCAGACTCAGGGAAAGGGTCACTGAAGCTTTCTTT
CDR3: CATSRLRERVTEAFF

V: TRBV7-9
J: TRBJ2-7
D: -
size: -
DNA: TGTGCCAGCAGCTTAGGAGCAGGGTATGGCTACGAGCAGTACTTC
CDR3: CASSLGAGYGYEQYF

V: TRBV6-5
J: TRBJ2-5
D: -
size: -
DNA: TGTGCCAGCAGTCCACCTAGCGAGAGAACCCAGTACTTC
CDR3: CASSPPSERTQYF

V: TRBV28
J: TRBJ2-7
D: -
size: -
DNA: TGTGCCAGCAGTACTCCCTACGAGCAGTACTTC
CDR3: CASSTPYEQYF

V: TRBV27
J: TRBJ1-2
D: -
size: -
DNA: TGTGCCAGCAGTTTATCAATGGGGGGTGGCTACACCTTC
CDR3: CASSLSMGGGYTF

V: TRBV4-2
J: TRBJ2-2
D: TRBD2
size: -
DNA: TGTGCCAGCAGGCTACTAGCGGAGAACACCGGGGAGCTGTTTTTT
CDR3: CASRLLAENTGELFF

V: TRBV19
J: TRBJ1-5
D: -
size: -
DNA: TGTGCCAGTAGTCCTCGGTTTGGGCCCCAGCATTTT
CDR3: CASSPRFGPQHF

V: TRBV4-1
J: TRBJ2-3
D: -
size: -
DNA: TGCGCCAGCAGCAAAAGTGAGGGTGGGGGCACAGATACGCAGTATTTT
CDR3: CASSKSEGGGTDTQYF

V: TRBV15
J: TRBJ2-3
D: -
size: -
DNA: TGTGCCACCAGCAGGAGTAGCGGATTCACAGATACGCAGTATTTT
CDR3: CATSRSSGFTDTQYF

V: TRBV7-9
J: TRBJ2-6
D: -
size: few
DNA: TGTGCCAGCAGCTTAGGAGCTGGGGCCAACGTCCTGACTTTC
CDR3: CASSLGAGANVLTF

V: TRBV5-4
J: TRBJ2-4
D: TRBD2
size: once
DNA: TGTGCCAGCAGTCTGCTCACTAGCGGAAGAGCCAAAAACATTCAGTACTTC
CDR3: CASSLLTSGRAKNIQYF

V: TRBV9
J: TRBJ2-2
D: -
size: -
DNA: TGTGCCAGCAGCGTAGCAGGGTACAACACCGGGGAGCTGTTTTTT
CDR3: CASSVAGYNTGELFF

V: TRBV5-4
J: TRBJ1-2
D: TRBD1
size: few
DNA: TGTGCCAGCAGCTTGGAACAGGGGGTTGGCTATGGCTACACCTTC
CDR3: CASSLEQGVGYGYTF

V: TRBV11-2
J: TRBJ2-2
D: -
size: -
DNA: TGTGCCAGCAGCTTAGATTACCGGGATATCGATACCGGGGAGCTGTTTTTT
CDR3: CASSLDYRDIDTGELFF

V: TRBV19
J: TRBJ2-7
D: TRBD2
size: -
DNA: TGTGCCAGTAGCGCAGTTGGGGGGGGGACTCGGAGGTTAGTCGACGAGCAGTACTTC
CDR3: CASSAVGGGTRRLVDEQYF

V: TRBV6-1
J: TRBJ2-7
D: TRBD2
size: -
DNA: TGTGCCAGCACCTTAGCGGGAAGCTCCTACGAGCAGTACTTC
CDR3: CASTLAGSSYEQYF

V: TRBV25-1
J: TRBJ2-3
D: TRBD2
size: -
DNA: TGTGCCAGCTCCAGCGGGAGTCCAGATACGCAGTATTTT
CDR3: CASSSGSPDTQYF

V: TRBV14
J: TRBJ2-7
D: -
size: -
DNA: TGTGCCAGCAGCCAAGAACAGGGTGGTTCCTACGAGCAGTACTTC
CDR3: CASSQEQGGSYEQYF

V: TRBV5-1
J: TRBJ2-1
D: -
size: -
DNA: TGCGCCAGCAGCTTGTCCAATCCCGGTTCGTACAATGAGCAGTTCTTC
CDR3: CASSLSNPGSYNEQFF

V: TRBV15
J: TRBJ2-1
D: -
size: -
DNA: TGTGCCACCAGCAGAGATGGGTCAGGGATCGACAATGAGCAGTTCTTC
CDR3: CATSRDGSGIDNEQFF

V: TRBV29-1
J: TRBJ2-7
D: TRBD2
size: few
DNA: TGCAGCGTAGCCGGGACTAGCGGGTCTAACGAGCAGTACTTC
CDR3: CSVAGTSGSNEQYF

V: TRBV18
J: TRBJ2-6
D: -
size: -
DNA: TGTGCCAGCTCACGACTATCCCTCTCTGGGGCCAACGTCCTGACTTTC
CDR3: CASSRLSLSGANVLTF

V: TRBV25-1
J: TRBJ2-2
D: -
size: -
DNA: TGTGCCAGCAGTGAATATGTGAGCCCCACCGGGGAGCTGTTTTTT
CDR3: CASSEYVSPTGELFF

V: TRBV19
J: TRBJ2-1
D: TRBD1
size: -
DNA: TGTGCCAGTAGTATCCCCCTGGACCTGGGGGACAGCGAGCAGTTCTTC
CDR3: CASSIPLDLGDSEQFF

V: TRBV6-5
J: TRBJ1-1
D: TRBD1
size: once
DNA: TGTGCCAGCAGGAAACAGGGGTTTATCACTGAAGCTTTCTTT
CDR3: CASRKQGFITEAFF

V: TRBV5-1
J: TRBJ1-4
D: -
size: few
DNA: TGCGCCAGCAGCTTTGGTAATCAGGGAGGAGGGGAAAAACTGTTTTTT
CDR3: CASSFGNQGGGEKLFF

V: TRBV27
J: TRBJ1-1
D: -
size: -
DNA: TGTGCCAGCAGTACAGGTATGAACACTGAAGCTTTCTTT
CDR3: CASSTGMNTEAFF

V: TRBV4-2
J: TRBJ2-3
D: -
size: -
DNA: TGTGCCAGCAGCCACAGACTGAGCACAGATACGCAGTATTTT
CDR3: CASSHRLSTDTQYF

V: TRBV18
J: TRBJ2-3
D: -
size: -
DNA: TGTGCCAGCTCACCTCTTCGGAACGGCGGGAGCACAGATACGCAGTATTTT
CDR3: CASSPLRNGGSTDTQYF

V: TRBV6-5
J: TRBJ2-2
D: -
size: -
DNA: TGTGCCAGCCGGGGAGGAGGGGCCCGGACCGGGGAGCTGTTTTTT
CDR3: CASRGGGARTGELFF

V: TRBV5-4
J: TRBJ2-2
D: -
size: -
DNA: TGTGCCAGCAGCGACCGACTTAACACCGGGGAGCTGTTTTTT
CDR3: CASSDRLNTGELFF

V: TRBV7-9
J: TRBJ2-7
D: -
size: few
DNA: TGTGCCAGCAGCTTAGCGCGGGCAGCTCGAGTGAAGTACTTC
CDR3: CASSLARAARVKYF

V: TRBV10-2
J: TRBJ1-1
D: TRBD1
size: -
DNA: TGCGCCAGCAGTGACAGGGGGCGGGAAACTGAAGCTTTCTTT
CDR3: CASSDRGRETEAFF

V: TRBV5-1
J: TRBJ2-4
D: -
size: -
DNA: TGCGCCAGCAGCTTGGGTCTGGGCCAGTATCAAAACATTCAGTACTTC
CDR3: CASSLGLGQYQNIQYF

V: TRBV5-1
J: TRBJ2-3
D: -
size: -
DNA: TGCGCCAGCAGCTTGCGCCCAGGGTTGGAGGGGGATACGCAGTATTTT
CDR3: CASSLRPGLEGDTQYF

V: TRBV18
J: TRBJ2-1
D: -
size: -
DNA: TGTGCCAGCTCACCAGCTAGCAATATTCAAAGGGCCTACAATGAGCAGTTCTTC
CDR3: CASSPASNIQRAYNEQFF

V: TRBV7-2
J: TRBJ1-5
D: -
size: -
DNA: TGTGCCAGCAGCTTAGGAGGGCCCCAAGCCCAGCATTTT
CDR3: CASSLGGPQAQHF

V: TRBV28
J: TRBJ1-3
D: -
size: -
DNA: TGTGCCACCTCGAGGGGGTCCCAGGGAGGAAACACCATATATTTT
CDR3: CATSRGSQGGNTIYF

V: TRBV7-8
J: TRBJ1-3
D: TRBD1
size: few
DNA: TGTGCCAGCAGCCCCGGGACAGTTGGAAACACCATATATTTT
CDR3: CASSPGTVGNTIYF

V: TRBV2
J: TRBJ1-1
D: -
size: -
DNA: TGTGCCAGCACGGGGGAGGTGGACACTGAAGCTTTCTTT
CDR3: CASTGEVDTEAFF

V: TRBV28
J: TRBJ1-1
D: -
size: once
DNA: TGTGCCAGCAGTTTAGGGGAGGGGACGAACACTGAAGCTTTCTTT
CDR3: CASSLGEGTNTEAFF

V: TRBV19
J: TRBJ1-1
D: TRBD1
size: few
DNA: TGTGCCAGTAGTCCCCCCGGGACAGTTGAAGCTTTCTTT
CDR3: CASSPPGTVEAFF

V: TRBV25-1
J: TRBJ1-1
D: TRBD1
size: few
DNA: TGTGCCAGCAGTGAGGGGACAGCCAACACTGAAGCTTTCTTT
CDR3: CASSEGTANTEAFF

V: TRBV5-1
J: TRBJ2-4
D: -
size: -
DNA: TGCGCCAGCAGCTTGGGACACGTAGCCAAAAACATTCAGTACTTC
CDR3: CASSLGHVAKNIQYF

V: TRBV29-1
J: TRBJ2-7
D: -
size: -
DNA: TGCAGCGTTCGTAAAGGGGAAGCCTACGAGCAGTACTTC
CDR3: CSVRKGEAYEQYF

V: TRBV9
J: TRBJ2-2
D: -
size: -
DNA: TGTGCCAGCAGCGTAGAGGGGGCCGGGGAGCTGTTTTTT
CDR3: CASSVEGAGELFF

V: TRBV28
J: TRBJ1-1
D: -
size: -
DNA: TGTGCCAGCACCCCTGGCTGGGGGGGGAACACTGAAGCTTTCTTT
CDR3: CASTPGWGGNTEAFF

V: TRBV18
J: TRBJ1-2
D: -
size: -
DNA: TGTGCCAGCTCAAGTTACTCGGGACACCTCGATGGCTACACCTTC
CDR3: CASSSYSGHLDGYTF

V: TRBV7-6
J: TRBJ1-1
D: TRBD1
size: once
DNA: TGTGCCAGCAGCCGTGACAGGGTTACTGAAGCTTTCTTT
CDR3: CASSRDRVTEAFF

V: TRBV5-4
J: TRBJ2-5
D: TRBD2
size: -
DNA: TGTGCCAGCAGCTTGACTAGCGGGCTCCAAGAGACCCAGTACTTC
CDR3: CASSLTSGLQETQYF